This is a list of T cell receptor beta chains from one sample in a study of T cell responses to AZD1222 COVID-19 vaccine. Repertoires were generated with immunoSEQ multiplex PCR, while TCRdb's copy carries only in-frame clones and drops some. Of 150,000 to 200,000 clones listed, approximately 94% are singletons. The sequenced sample was peripheral blood, obtained on day 0 of AZD1222 vaccination. The receptor source for this set is an adult in good health. Each CDR3 is given with its conserved first and last residue. The order of the fields is clone size, V gene, J gene, D gene, CDR3 protein, CDR3 DNA. The D gene is left open where the match is weak. Rows give clone size only sometimes, using once, few, many, or a class for an expanded clone.

>-|TRBV28|TRBJ2-2|-
CAGSRRDDGELFF
TGTGCCGGTAGCAGGAGAGATGACGGGGAGCTGTTTTTT
>-|TRBV15|TRBJ1-5|-
CATSRASGVGNQPQHF
TGTGCCACCAGCAGAGCCTCAGGGGTGGGCAATCAGCCCCAGCATTTT
>-|TRBV7-9|TRBJ1-1|-
CASITTEHEAFF
TGTGCCAGCATAACAACAGAACATGAAGCTTTCTTT
>-|TRBV7-7|TRBJ2-6|TRBD2
CASSPLLAGIRSGANVLTF
TGTGCCAGCAGCCCGCTTCTAGCGGGAATCCGTTCCGGGGCCAACGTCCTGACTTTC
>-|TRBV2|TRBJ1-2|TRBD1
CASSEEIGQGGGYTF
TGTGCCAGCAGTGAAGAGATTGGACAGGGTGGAGGCTACACCTTC
>few|TRBV30|TRBJ1-4|TRBD1
CAWSEQGASGEKLFF
TGTGCCTGGAGTGAACAGGGGGCTAGTGGAGAAAAACTGTTTTTT
>-|TRBV28|TRBJ2-3|TRBD2
CAISGTSARIPSTDTQYF
TGTGCCATCTCCGGGACTAGCGCTCGAATACCAAGCACAGATACGCAGTATTTT
>few|TRBV2|TRBJ1-5|-
CASEAGVNQPQHF
TGTGCCTCAGAGGCGGGGGTGAATCAGCCCCAGCATTTT
>-|TRBV19|TRBJ2-7|-
CASSMGTWEQYF
TGTGCCAGTAGTATGGGAACGTGGGAGCAGTACTTC
>-|TRBV7-9|TRBJ1-4|TRBD1
CASSLAQGATNEKLFF
TGTGCCAGCAGCTTAGCGCAGGGGGCAACTAATGAAAAACTGTTTTTT
>-|TRBV10-3|TRBJ1-1|TRBD1
CAIRGQGLNTEAFF
TGTGCCATCAGGGGACAGGGGTTGAACACTGAAGCTTTCTTT
>once|TRBV13|TRBJ2-1|TRBD2
CASSLASGLYNEQFF
TGTGCCAGCAGCTTGGCTAGCGGGCTTTACAATGAGCAGTTCTTC
>once|TRBV7-2|TRBJ2-7|-
CASSLVDFGSYEQYF
TGTGCCAGCAGCTTAGTGGATTTCGGGAGCTACGAGCAGTACTTC
>once|TRBV5-5|TRBJ2-7|-
CASSLDRADPTYEQYF
TGTGCCAGCAGCCTCGACCGGGCAGACCCAACCTACGAGCAGTACTTC
>-|TRBV19|TRBJ2-2|-
CASSITITFPTGELFF
TGTGCCAGTAGTATTACCATAACCTTTCCCACCGGGGAGCTGTTTTTT
>-|TRBV4-1|TRBJ2-2|-
CASNDGLDGGELFF
TGCGCCAGCAACGACGGTCTAGACGGTGGGGAGCTGTTTTTT
>-|TRBV6-1|TRBJ2-5|-
CASSEISRETQYF
TGTGCCAGCAGTGAAATTAGCCGAGAGACCCAGTACTTC
>once|TRBV7-2|TRBJ2-2|TRBD2
CASSQGGLAVGELFF
TGTGCCAGCAGCCAAGGTGGGCTAGCGGTCGGGGAGCTGTTTTTT
>-|TRBV18|TRBJ1-2|-
CASSPGGGANYGYTF
TGTGCCAGCTCACCCGGCGGAGGGGCTAACTATGGCTACACCTTC
>-|TRBV18|TRBJ1-3|-
CASSPAPALAGNTIYF
TGTGCCAGCTCACCAGCCCCCGCGTTGGCGGGAAACACCATATATTTT
>-|TRBV20-1|TRBJ2-7|-
CSVKVYEQYF
TGCAGTGTAAAGGTCTACGAGCAGTACTTC
>-|TRBV4-2|TRBJ1-1|-
CASSQGGAPEAFF
TGTGCCAGCAGCCAAGGGGGGGCCCCTGAAGCTTTCTTT
>-|TRBV21-1|TRBJ2-7|-
CASSRRTSGPYEQYF
TGTGCCAGCAGCAGGAGGACTAGCGGACCCTACGAGCAGTACTTC
>-|TRBV2|TRBJ1-2|-
CASSGGGYTF
TGTGCCAGCAGTGGCGGTGGCTACACCTTC
>-|TRBV12-3/TRBV12-4|TRBJ1-1|-
CASSLGGNEAFF
TGTGCCAGCAGTTTGGGAGGGAACGAAGCTTTCTTT
>-|TRBV6-5|TRBJ1-5|-
CASSYSNTGGQPQHF
TGTGCCAGCAGTTACTCGAATACTGGGGGTCAGCCCCAGCATTTT
>-|TRBV28|TRBJ1-1|-
CASILNQDTEAFF
TGTGCCAGCATCCTGAATCAGGACACTGAAGCTTTCTTT
>-|TRBV2|TRBJ1-2|-
CASSELANYGYTF
TGTGCCAGCAGTGAACTAGCTAACTATGGCTACACCTTC
>-|TRBV11-2|TRBJ1-1|-
CASSLGLSNTEAFF
TGTGCCAGCAGCTTAGGGTTATCCAACACTGAAGCTTTCTTT
>-|TRBV28|TRBJ2-6|-
CASIASGANVLTF
TGTGCCAGCATAGCCTCTGGGGCCAACGTCCTGACTTTC
>-|TRBV6-1|TRBJ1-3|-
CASSEEGQGGNTIYF
TGTGCCAGCAGTGAAGAGGGTCAGGGCGGGAACACCATATATTTT
>-|TRBV19|TRBJ1-2|-
CASTRGDYGYTF
TGTGCCAGTACCAGGGGAGACTATGGCTACACCTTC
>-|TRBV5-1|TRBJ2-7|TRBD2
CASSLAPGLAGGSEQYF
TGCGCCAGCAGCTTGGCCCCGGGACTAGCGGGAGGGTCCGAGCAGTACTTC
>-|TRBV6-4|TRBJ2-2|TRBD2
CASSDSIAGGDTGELFF
TGTGCCAGCAGTGACTCGATAGCGGGAGGTGACACCGGGGAGCTGTTTTTT
>-|TRBV19|TRBJ1-6|-
CASKDGNSPLHF
TGTGCCAGCAAAGACGGCAATTCACCCCTCCACTTT
>-|TRBV6-2/TRBV6-3|TRBJ1-4|TRBD1
CASSYSLPGGNEKLFF
TGTGCCAGCAGTTACTCCTTGCCAGGGGGTAATGAAAAACTGTTTTTT
>-|TRBV27|TRBJ2-1|-
CASSALGARNEQFF
TGTGCCAGCAGTGCCTTGGGGGCAAGGAATGAGCAGTTCTTC
>-|TRBV27|TRBJ2-7|-
CASSLGGGEQYF
TGTGCCAGCAGTTTGGGGGGTGGGGAGCAGTACTTC
>-|TRBV28|TRBJ2-7|-
CASSLGPGVYF
TGTGCCAGCAGTTTAGGGCCCGGGGTGTACTTC
>-|TRBV7-2|TRBJ1-3|-
CASSVRLLGNTIYF
TGTGCCAGCAGCGTACGGCTCCTCGGAAACACCATATATTTT
>-|TRBV24-1|TRBJ2-1|TRBD2
CATSDALAGGRGEQFF
TGTGCCACCAGTGATGCTCTAGCGGGAGGGCGAGGTGAGCAGTTCTTC
>-|TRBV7-9|TRBJ1-1|-
CASSLRGEAFF
TGTGCCAGCAGCTTAAGAGGTGAAGCTTTCTTT
>-|TRBV30|TRBJ2-7|-
CAWSSLAYEQYF
TGTGCCTGGAGTTCCCTAGCCTACGAGCAGTACTTC
>-|TRBV20-1|TRBJ1-2|-
CSASTVLANYGYTF
TGCAGTGCTAGTACAGTTTTAGCTAACTATGGCTACACCTTC
>-|TRBV14|TRBJ2-7|TRBD1
CASSQEVYRQGAYEQYF
TGTGCCAGCAGCCAAGAAGTTTACCGACAGGGAGCCTACGAGCAGTACTTC
>-|TRBV19|TRBJ2-3|TRBD2
CASRRRPPGLGTSSTDTQYF
TGTGCCAGTAGGCGGCGTCCCCCGGGACTAGGGACGTCTAGCACAGATACGCAGTATTTT
>-|TRBV2|TRBJ1-1|-
CASRFQGRTEAFF
TGTGCCAGCAGGTTCCAGGGGAGGACTGAAGCTTTCTTT
>-|TRBV3-1/TRBV3-2|TRBJ2-3|-
CASSQAGVADTQYF
TGTGCCAGCAGCCAGGCCGGGGTCGCAGATACGCAGTATTTT
>-|TRBV11-2|TRBJ1-2|-
CASSFSLTGTGGYGYTF
TGTGCCAGCAGCTTCTCCCTTACAGGGACGGGGGGCTATGGCTACACCTTC
>-|TRBV28|TRBJ1-3|-
CASGTPTGSGNTIYF
TGTGCCAGCGGGACCCCGACAGGCTCGGGAAACACCATATATTTT
>once|TRBV28|TRBJ2-5|-
CASRSGTAVKTQYF
TGTGCCAGCAGAAGCGGGACAGCGGTTAAGACCCAGTACTTC
>-|TRBV5-5|TRBJ2-3|-
CASSLPQGRNTQYF
TGTGCCAGCAGTCTACCACAGGGGAGGAATACGCAGTATTTT
>-|TRBV25-1|TRBJ2-1|TRBD2
CASSDYYWTSGSYEQFF
TGTGCCAGCAGTGATTACTATTGGACTAGCGGGAGCTATGAGCAGTTCTTC
>-|TRBV18|TRBJ1-1|-
CASSPSMRGNTEAFF
TGTGCCAGCTCACCCTCCATGAGGGGGAACACTGAAGCTTTCTTT
>-|TRBV14|TRBJ2-3|-
CASSQRRTTRGTDTQYF
TGTGCCAGCAGCCAACGAAGAACAACCAGGGGCACAGATACGCAGTATTTT
>-|TRBV5-4|TRBJ1-1|-
CASSRGSTEAFF
TGTGCCAGCAGCCGTGGAAGCACTGAAGCTTTCTTT
>few|TRBV10-3|TRBJ2-1|TRBD2
CAISEGTGLASSERFF
TGTGCCATCAGTGAAGGTACGGGACTAGCCTCAAGTGAGCGGTTCTTC